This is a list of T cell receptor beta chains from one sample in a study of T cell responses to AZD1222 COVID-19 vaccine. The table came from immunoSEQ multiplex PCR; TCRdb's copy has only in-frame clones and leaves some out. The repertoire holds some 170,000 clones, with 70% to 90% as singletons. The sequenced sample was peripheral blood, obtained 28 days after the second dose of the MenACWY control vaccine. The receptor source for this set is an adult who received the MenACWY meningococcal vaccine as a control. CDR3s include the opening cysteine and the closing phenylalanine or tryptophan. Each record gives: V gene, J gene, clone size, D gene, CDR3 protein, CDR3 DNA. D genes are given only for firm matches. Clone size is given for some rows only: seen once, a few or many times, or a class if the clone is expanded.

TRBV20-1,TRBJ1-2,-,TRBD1,CSANRGAGYTF,TGCAGTGCTAACAGGGGTGCGGGCTACACCTTC
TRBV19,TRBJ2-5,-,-,CASSIEGETQYF,TGTGCCAGTAGTATTGAGGGGGAGACCCAGTACTTC
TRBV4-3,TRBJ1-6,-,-,CASSQERSSYNSPLHF,TGCGCCAGCAGCCAAGAAAGGAGCTCCTATAATTCACCCCTCCACTTT
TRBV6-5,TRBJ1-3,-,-,CASRGFSGNTIYF,TGTGCCAGCAGGGGGTTTTCGGGAAACACCATATATTTT
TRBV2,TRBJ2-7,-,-,CATTTFAPVEQYF,TGTGCCACCACAACGTTCGCCCCGGTTGAGCAGTACTTC
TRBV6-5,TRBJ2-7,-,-,CASRAGDRGYEQYF,TGTGCCAGCAGGGCGGGAGACAGGGGCTACGAGCAGTACTTC
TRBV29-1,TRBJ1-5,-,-,CSAQGGSNQPQHF,TGCAGCGCCCAGGGAGGGAGCAATCAGCCCCAGCATTTT
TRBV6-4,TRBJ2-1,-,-,CASSDSAGSYNEQFF,TGTGCCAGCAGTGACTCCGCGGGCTCCTACAATGAGCAGTTCTTC
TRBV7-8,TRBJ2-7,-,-,CASSPSAYEQYF,TGTGCCAGCAGCCCTAGCGCCTACGAGCAGTACTTC
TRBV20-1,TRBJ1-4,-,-,CSASVWTTNEKLFF,TGCAGTGCTAGTGTATGGACAACTAATGAAAAACTGTTTTTT
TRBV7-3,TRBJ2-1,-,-,CASSQRLGQGYNEQFF,TGTGCCAGCAGCCAACGCCTGGGACAAGGCTACAATGAGCAGTTCTTC
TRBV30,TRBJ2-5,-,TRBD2,CAWSAGLAGTVTQYF,TGTGCCTGGAGTGCGGGACTAGCGGGAACGGTGACCCAGTACTTC
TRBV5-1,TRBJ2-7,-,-,CASRAGTASPYEQYF,TGCGCCAGCAGGGCCGGGACTGCCAGCCCCTACGAGCAGTACTTC
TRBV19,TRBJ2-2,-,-,CAGGRTNTGELFF,TGTGCCGGGGGCAGGACGAACACCGGGGAGCTGTTTTTT
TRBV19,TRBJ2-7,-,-,CASSWGSGTYEQYF,TGTGCCAGTAGTTGGGGGAGCGGAACCTACGAGCAGTACTTC
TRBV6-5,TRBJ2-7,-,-,CASGSESYSYEQYF,TGTGCCAGCGGAAGCGAATCCTACTCCTACGAGCAGTACTTC
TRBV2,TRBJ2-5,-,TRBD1,CASSDGQGNEETQYF,TGTGCCAGCAGTGACGGACAGGGGAACGAAGAGACCCAGTACTTC
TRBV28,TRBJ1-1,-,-,CASSPLGVGVRSEAFF,TGTGCCAGCAGTCCCCTCGGCGTAGGCGTTAGAAGTGAAGCTTTCTTT
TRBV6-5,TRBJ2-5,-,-,CASSYGGTQYF,TGTGCCAGCAGTTACGGGGGAACCCAGTACTTC
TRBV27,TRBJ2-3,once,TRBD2,CASSGGPGLAHPSTDTQYF,TGTGCCAGCAGTGGGGGGCCAGGACTAGCGCATCCTAGCACAGATACGCAGTATTTT
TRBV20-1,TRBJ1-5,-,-,CSARGTVGDSF,TGCAGTGCTAGAGGGACGGTTGGGGATTCTTTT
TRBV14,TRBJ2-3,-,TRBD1,CASSQVYGTGGTDTQYF,TGTGCCAGCAGCCAAGTATACGGGACAGGGGGCACAGATACGCAGTATTTT
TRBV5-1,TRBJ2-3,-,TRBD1,CASSGQVTDTQYF,TGCGCCAGCAGCGGACAGGTCACAGATACGCAGTATTTT
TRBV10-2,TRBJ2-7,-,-,CASSGAGVFGYEQYF,TGCGCCAGCAGTGGGGCAGGGGTTTTTGGCTACGAGCAGTACTTC
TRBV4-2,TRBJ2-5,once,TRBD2,CASSRPSGLAQETQYF,TGTGCCAGCAGCCGACCCTCGGGACTAGCCCAAGAGACCCAGTACTTC
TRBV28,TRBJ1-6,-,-,CASSLRSDNSPLHF,TGTGCCAGCAGTTTACGATCTGATAATTCACCCCTCCACTTT
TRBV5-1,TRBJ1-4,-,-,CASSLTEGSEKLFF,TGCGCCAGCAGCTTAACAGAAGGGAGTGAAAAACTGTTTTTT
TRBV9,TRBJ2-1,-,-,CASSVEPGGGNEQFF,TGTGCCAGCAGCGTAGAGCCAGGGGGAGGCAATGAGCAGTTCTTC
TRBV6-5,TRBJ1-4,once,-,CASSYQGDEKLFF,TGTGCCAGCAGTTACCAGGGTGATGAAAAACTGTTTTTT
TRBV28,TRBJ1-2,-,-,CASSSGSYGYTF,TGTGCCAGCAGCTCGGGATCCTATGGCTACACCTTC
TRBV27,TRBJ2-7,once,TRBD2,CASSLRTSGAYEQYF,TGTGCCAGCAGTTTACGGACTAGCGGCGCCTACGAGCAGTACTTC
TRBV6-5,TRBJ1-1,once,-,CASSDGMNTEAFF,TGTGCCAGCTCCGACGGGATGAACACTGAAGCTTTCTTT
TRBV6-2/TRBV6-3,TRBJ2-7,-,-,CASSPTLTRGLREQYF,TGTGCCAGCAGCCCGACTCTAACTAGAGGGTTACGCGAGCAGTACTTC
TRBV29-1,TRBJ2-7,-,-,CSVETGARYEQYF,TGCAGCGTTGAAACGGGGGCAAGGTACGAGCAGTACTTC
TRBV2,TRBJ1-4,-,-,CASSEVVQQGTNEKLFF,TGTGCCAGCAGTGAAGTAGTGCAACAGGGCACTAATGAAAAACTGTTTTTT
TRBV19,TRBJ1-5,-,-,CASSIGLGTPREPQHF,TGTGCCAGTAGTATAGGTTTGGGGACTCCGCGGGAGCCCCAGCATTTT
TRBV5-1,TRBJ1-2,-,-,CASSPEGVMEGYTF,TGCGCCAGCAGCCCCGAAGGGGTTATGGAGGGCTACACCTTC
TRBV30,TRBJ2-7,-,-,CAWSLASRYEQYF,TGTGCCTGGTCTCTAGCGTCCCGCTACGAGCAGTACTTC
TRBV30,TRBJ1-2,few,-,CAWGHNYGYTF,TGTGCCTGGGGACATAACTATGGCTACACCTTC
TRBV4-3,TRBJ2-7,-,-,CASSQELAGDYEQYF,TGCGCCAGCAGCCAAGAGTTGGCAGGGGACTACGAGCAGTACTTC
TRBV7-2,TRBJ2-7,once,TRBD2,CASSTYSGNDLTKQYF,TGTGCCAGCAGCACCTATAGCGGGAATGACCTTACGAAGCAGTACTTC
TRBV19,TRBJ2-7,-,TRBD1,CASSPGQGTGYEQYF,TGTGCCAGTTCCCCGGGACAGGGGACCGGCTACGAGCAGTACTTC
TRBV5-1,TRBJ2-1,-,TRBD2,CASSSEGLVSPEQFF,TGCGCCAGCAGCTCCGAGGGACTAGTCTCGCCTGAGCAGTTCTTC
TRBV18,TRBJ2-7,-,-,CASSKLADIYEQYF,TGTGCCAGCTCCAAGCTGGCGGATATCTACGAGCAGTACTTC
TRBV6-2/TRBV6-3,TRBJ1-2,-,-,CASSYTDYGYTF,TGTGCCAGCAGTTATACAGACTATGGCTACACCTTC
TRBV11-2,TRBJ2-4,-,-,CASSFGQGSFIQYF,TGTGCCAGCAGCTTTGGTCAGGGGTCGTTCATTCAGTACTTC
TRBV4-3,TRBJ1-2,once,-,CASSQDRPGLSGYTF,TGCGCCAGCAGCCAAGATCGTCCAGGGCTAAGCGGCTACACCTTC
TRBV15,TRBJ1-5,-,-,CATSRDVGSQPQHF,TGTGCCACCAGCAGAGATGTCGGGAGTCAGCCCCAGCATTTT
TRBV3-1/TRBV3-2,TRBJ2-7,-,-,CASSLPGAQTRKHEQYF,TGTGCCAGCAGCCTGCCCGGGGCCCAAACGCGGAAACACGAGCAGTACTTC
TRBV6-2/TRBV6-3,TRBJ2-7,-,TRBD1,CASSRTGGRDEQYF,TGTGCCAGCAGTCGTACAGGGGGACGGGACGAGCAGTACTTC
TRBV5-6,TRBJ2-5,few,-,CASSLPSIQETQYF,TGTGCCAGCAGCTTGCCCTCAATCCAAGAGACCCAGTACTTC
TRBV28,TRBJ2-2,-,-,CASKRLYTGELFF,TGTGCCAGCAAGCGCCTCTACACCGGGGAGCTGTTTTTT
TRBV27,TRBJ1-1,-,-,CASSSLGGTEAFF,TGTGCCAGCAGCTCACTGGGGGGGACTGAAGCTTTCTTT
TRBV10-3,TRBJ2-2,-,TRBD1,CAMRQGATGELFF,TGTGCCATGAGACAGGGGGCCACCGGGGAGCTGTTTTTT
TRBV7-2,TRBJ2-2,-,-,CASSWGSNTGELFF,TGTGCCAGCAGCTGGGGATCGAACACCGGGGAGCTGTTTTTT
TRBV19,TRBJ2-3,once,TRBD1,CASTPGQGPDTQYF,TGTGCCAGCACGCCGGGACAGGGGCCAGATACGCAGTATTTT
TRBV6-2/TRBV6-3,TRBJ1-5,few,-,CASSYARGRDPQHF,TGTGCCAGCAGTTACGCCCGGGGGAGGGATCCCCAGCATTTT
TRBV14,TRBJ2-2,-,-,CASSQDRLNTGELFF,TGTGCCAGCAGCCAAGACAGGCTTAACACCGGGGAGCTGTTTTTT
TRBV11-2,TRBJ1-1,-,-,CASSLLPGLGTEAFF,TGTGCCAGCAGTTTATTACCGGGACTAGGCACTGAAGCTTTCTTT